Reported below is one T cell receptor beta chain. This entry is derived from a study of blood T cell repertoires in COVID-19. Study-level information: Sites across the United States, Italy and Spain contributed samples from acute and convalescent COVID-19. PBMCs, B-cell-depleted T cells, or T cells provided the cDNA or gDNA that made up the material.

Germline V gene sequence: CDR1 SGHTA, CDR2 FQGNSA. Deletions cut 5 bases from V and 1 base from J, with 12 bases between. The CDR3 totals 15 residues. In the authors' methods: Counts of nucleated cells, estimated from reference gene primer amplification, were obtained. Assay used: immunoSEQ multiplex PCR; TCRdb lists only in-frame clones, some missing. Clone size and V and J calls were adopted from that table, with D and trimming inferred from the DNA. The sample yields approximately 200,000 clones, about 80% seen once. The specimen was peripheral blood. The chain joins TRBV7-2 to TRBJ1-5, with a weak D call TRBD1 (6 bases). This clonotype originated in a woman younger than 45 who had recovered from COVID-19. The CDR3 reads CASSATGLSNQPQHF. The CDR3 nucleotides read TGTGCCAGCAGCGCAACAGGGTTGAGCAATCAGCCCCAGCATTTT.